These T cell receptor beta chains were read from a single sample in a study of shared clonotypes between healthy human individuals. Using immunoSEQ multiplex PCR, the repertoire was profiled, and TCRdb retains in-frame clones only, with some absent. This table has under 2,500,000 clones, approximately 95% appearing once. Sequences were obtained from naive CD4+ T cells sorted from blood. The source is a man between 18 and 35 years old in good health. CDR3s include the opening cysteine and the closing phenylalanine or tryptophan. D genes are given only for firm matches. Clone size is given for some rows only: seen once, a few or many times, or a class if the clone is expanded.

len,d_gene,v_gene,j_gene,abundance,CDR3nt,CDR3aa
14,-,TRBV7-2,TRBJ1-1,-,TGTGCCAGCAGCCTATTTGGAGGAGACACTGAAGCTTTCTTT,CASSLFGGDTEAFF
15,TRBD1,TRBV10-3,TRBJ2-2,-,TGTGCCATCAGTGTCGGGACAGGGGACACCGGGGAGCTGTTTTTT,CAISVGTGDTGELFF
16,-,TRBV6-5,TRBJ2-2,-,TGTGCCAGCAGTTTTTATGGGACTGCGAACACCGGGGAGCTGTTTTTT,CASSFYGTANTGELFF
13,TRBD1,TRBV6-5,TRBJ2-7,-,TGTGCCAGCAGTAGGGACAGGGGGGCCGAGCAGTACTTC,CASSRDRGAEQYF
13,-,TRBV7-9,TRBJ1-2,-,TGTGCCAGCAGCGCTACGGGGAACTATGGCTACACCTTC,CASSATGNYGYTF
15,TRBD2,TRBV11-2,TRBJ2-7,-,TGTGCCAGCAGCTTTGGACTAGCGGGAGTCCACGAGCAGTACTTC,CASSFGLAGVHEQYF
14,-,TRBV7-2,TRBJ2-2,-,TGTGCCAGCAGCTTAGCGGGACGCTTAGAGGAGCTGTTTTTT,CASSLAGRLEELFF
17,TRBD1,TRBV5-4,TRBJ1-4,once,TGTGCCAGCAGCTTGAAGGGGACAGGGGAGGGGAAGGAAAAACTGTTTTTT,CASSLKGTGEGKEKLFF
17,TRBD1,TRBV15,TRBJ1-3,-,TGTGCCACCAGCAGAGATCAGGGGGCGCCGTCTGGAAACACCATATATTTT,CATSRDQGAPSGNTIYF
16,-,TRBV5-4,TRBJ1-6,once,TGTGCCAGCAGCTTGGCCCGGGGGGCAGGGCGTTCACCCCTCCACTTT,CASSLARGAGRSPLHF
15,-,TRBV29-1,TRBJ1-5,-,TGCAGCGTTGCTGGACTTCCCGGGGACAATCAGCCCCAGCATTTT,CSVAGLPGDNQPQHF
18,-,TRBV11-2,TRBJ1-1,-,TGTGCCAGCAGCTTAGTCCCAAAGTGGTCCGGTATGAACACTGAAGCTTTCTTT,CASSLVPKWSGMNTEAFF